This T cell receptor beta chain was sequenced for a study of liver allograft versus peripheral blood T cells (TCRdb year 2020). Broadly, across the study: T cell receptor repertoires present within transplanted livers were compared with repertoires in the peripheral blood of liver transplant recipients.

TCRdb names Illumina MiSeq as the instrument used. Through fastp at Q25 and MiXCR, TCRdb rebuilt clones from the public reads, retaining in-frame beta chains. Entries that share a CDR3 protein sequence are merged under the most common genes and DNA. For this sample there are some 10,000 distinct CDR3 sequences; about 18% appear just once. Approximately 1.3% of the sample rests with the top ten. The research as a whole found: The T cell receptor repertoires within liver allografts were reported to be different from the T cell receptor repertoires detected in peripheral blood.

This clonotype has more than one count but fewer than ten. There is no known antigen for this receptor. The sample holds no much larger clone one base away, and base qualities are not on file. The CDR3 numbers 11 residues from cysteine through phenylalanine. The entry retains the CDR3 DNA only, 33 bases that are in frame from base 1. V and J lose 7 bases and 5 bases, and a span of 8 bases separates them. CDR1 and CDR2 are read off the germline V gene as MNHNS and SASEGT. The clonotype originates from a human patient who had a liver transplant. Some T cells present after a transplant may be cells of the graft donor. The chain is encoded by TRBV6-1 joined to TRBJ1-2; a confident D gene designation cannot be given. The CDR3 reads CASKREYGYTF. At the DNA level, the sequence is TGTGCCAGCAAACGAGAATATGGCTACACCTTC.